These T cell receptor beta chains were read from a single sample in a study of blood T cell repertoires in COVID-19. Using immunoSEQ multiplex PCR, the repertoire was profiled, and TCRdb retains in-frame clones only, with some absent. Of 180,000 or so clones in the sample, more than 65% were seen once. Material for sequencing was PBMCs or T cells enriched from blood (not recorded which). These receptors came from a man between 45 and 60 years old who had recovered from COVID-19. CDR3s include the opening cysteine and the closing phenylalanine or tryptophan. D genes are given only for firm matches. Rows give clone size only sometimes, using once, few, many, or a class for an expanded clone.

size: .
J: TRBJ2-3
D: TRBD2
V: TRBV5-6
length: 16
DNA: TGTGCCAGCAGCGCTCGTAGGCTAGCGGGAGGTTATACGCAGTATTTT
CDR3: CASSARRLAGGYTQYF

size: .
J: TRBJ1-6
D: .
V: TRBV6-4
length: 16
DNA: TGTGCCAGCAGACGGGAGGGGTTGTCTAATAATTCACCCCTCCACTTT
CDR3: CASRREGLSNNSPLHF

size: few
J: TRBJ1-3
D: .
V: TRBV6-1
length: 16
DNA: TGTGCCAGCAGTGAAGTGGAACAGCCGTCTGGAAACACCATATATTTT
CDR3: CASSEVEQPSGNTIYF

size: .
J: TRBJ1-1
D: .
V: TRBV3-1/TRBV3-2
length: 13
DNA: TGTGCCAGCAGTACTACCCGAGGGGGTGAAGCTTTCTTT
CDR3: CASSTTRGGEAFF

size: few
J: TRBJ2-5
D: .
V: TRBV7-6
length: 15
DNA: TGTGCCAGCAGCTTCGGCGACTCCAATCGGGAGACCCAGTACTTC
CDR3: CASSFGDSNRETQYF

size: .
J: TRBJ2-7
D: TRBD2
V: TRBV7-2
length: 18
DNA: TGTGCCAGCAGCTTAGAGGGTAGTAGCGGGAGTGGTTGGTACGAGCAGTACTTC
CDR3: CASSLEGSSGSGWYEQYF

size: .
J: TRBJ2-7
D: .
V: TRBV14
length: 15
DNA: TGTGCCAGCAGCCAGCTATCAGGGGTTACCTACGAGCAGTACTTC
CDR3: CASSQLSGVTYEQYF

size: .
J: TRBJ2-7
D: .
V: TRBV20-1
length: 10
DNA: TGCAGTCCTCTCAGGGACGAGCAGTACTTC
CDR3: CSPLRDEQYF

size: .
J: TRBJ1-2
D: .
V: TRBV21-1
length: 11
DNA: TGTCCCGAGGGTCGGCCATATGGCTACACCTTC
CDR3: CPEGRPYGYTF

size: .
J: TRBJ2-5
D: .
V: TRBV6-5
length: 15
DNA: TGTGCCAGCAGCTCCGTGGGGGGGCGGCGGGAGACCCAGTACTTC
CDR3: CASSSVGGRRETQYF

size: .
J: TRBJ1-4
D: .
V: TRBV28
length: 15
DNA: TGTGCCAGCAGTTTGCCGGGGGGGACTAATGAAAAACTGTTTTTT
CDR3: CASSLPGGTNEKLFF

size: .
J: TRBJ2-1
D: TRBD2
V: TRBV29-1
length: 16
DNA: TGCAGCGTTGAAGGGGCCAATAGCGGGGGTTACAATGAGCAGTTCTTC
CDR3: CSVEGANSGGYNEQFF

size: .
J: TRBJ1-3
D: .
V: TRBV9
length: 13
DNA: TGTGCCAGCAGCGCTCAGGTTGGAAACACCATATATTTT
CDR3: CASSAQVGNTIYF

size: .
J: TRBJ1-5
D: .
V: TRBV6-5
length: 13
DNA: TGTGCCGCGGGCGGGCAGAGCAATCAGCCCCAGCATTTT
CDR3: CAAGGQSNQPQHF

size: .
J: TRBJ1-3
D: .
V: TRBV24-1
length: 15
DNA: TGTGCCACCAGTGAAGCGGGGAACTCTGGAAACACCATATATTTT
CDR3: CATSEAGNSGNTIYF

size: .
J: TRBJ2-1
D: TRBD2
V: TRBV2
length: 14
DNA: TGTGCCAGCAGTGACCTAGCGGGGAACAATGAGCAGTTCTTC
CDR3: CASSDLAGNNEQFF

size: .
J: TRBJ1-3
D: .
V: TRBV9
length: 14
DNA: TGTGCCTCAACCGGGGGAATTCCTCCAAACACCATATATTTT
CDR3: CASTGGIPPNTIYF

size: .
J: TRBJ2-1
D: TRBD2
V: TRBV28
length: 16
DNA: TGTGCCAGCAGTACCGCGGGGGACTACTCCTACAATGAGCAGTTCTTC
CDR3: CASSTAGDYSYNEQFF

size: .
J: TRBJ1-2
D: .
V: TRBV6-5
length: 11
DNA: TGTGCCACCAGGGAGAACTATGGCTACACCTTC
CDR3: CATRENYGYTF

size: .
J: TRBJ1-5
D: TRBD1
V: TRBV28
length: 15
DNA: TGTGCCAGCAGTTATACCGGGACAGGGAATCAGCCCCAGCATTTT
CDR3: CASSYTGTGNQPQHF

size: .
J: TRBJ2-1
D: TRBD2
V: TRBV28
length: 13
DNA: TGTGCCAGCAGACAGGCGGGAGGATCCGAGCAGTTCTTC
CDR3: CASRQAGGSEQFF

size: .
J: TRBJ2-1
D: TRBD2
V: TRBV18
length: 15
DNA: TGTGCCAGCTCAGCCAGCGGGGGGTTCTACAATGAGCAGTTCTTC
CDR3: CASSASGGFYNEQFF

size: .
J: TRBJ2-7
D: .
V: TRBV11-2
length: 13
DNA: TGTGCCAGCAGCTTGGGGGGACGGGTCGAGCAGTACTTC
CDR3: CASSLGGRVEQYF

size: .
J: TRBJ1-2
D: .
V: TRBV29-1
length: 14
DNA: TGCAGCGCGAGAGGTGGCAGTCCCAACTATGGCTACACCTTC
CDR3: CSARGGSPNYGYTF

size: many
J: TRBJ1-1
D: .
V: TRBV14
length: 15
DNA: TGTGCCAGCAGCCAAGGGGGAGCCTTGAACACTGAAGCTTTCTTT
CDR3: CASSQGGALNTEAFF

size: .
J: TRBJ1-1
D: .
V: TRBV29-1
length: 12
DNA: TGCAGCGTTGAAGCACCGCAGGGTGGAGCTTTCTTT
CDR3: CSVEAPQGGAFF

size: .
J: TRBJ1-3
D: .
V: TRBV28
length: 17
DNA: TGTGCCAGCAGTTTAGGGAGGGGGGGGCTCGGAGGAAACACCATATATTTT
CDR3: CASSLGRGGLGGNTIYF

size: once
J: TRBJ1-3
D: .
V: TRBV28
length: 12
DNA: TGTGCCAGCAGTTTCGCTGGAAACACCATATATTTT
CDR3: CASSFAGNTIYF